Listed below are T cell receptor beta chains from one sample, sequenced in a study of cytotoxic CD8 clonotypes in ibrutinib-treated CLL. Here immunoSEQ multiplex PCR was the method, and the copy in TCRdb shows in-frame clones only, minus some. The table shows tens of thousands of clones, with nearly 50% occurring only once. The material was PBMCs, obtained before ibrutinib treatment. These TCRs come from a human donor with chronic lymphocytic leukemia. Both conserved end residues are part of each CDR3. A D gene is named only where the DNA matches it firmly. Some rows mark clone size as missing; the rest say once, few, many or name a class of expanded clone.

CDR3 protein: CASSPSPVTNSPLHF; CDR3 DNA: TGTGCCAGCTCACCCTCGCCGGTGACCAATTCACCCCTCCACTTT; D gene: .; V gene: TRBV18; J gene: TRBJ1-6; clone size: .
CDR3 protein: CASSNLRGRGTGELFF; CDR3 DNA: TGTGCCAGCAGTAACCTCAGGGGGCGAGGCACCGGGGAGCTGTTTTTT; D gene: TRBD1; V gene: TRBV27; J gene: TRBJ2-2; clone size: medium-sized
CDR3 protein: CASRTNRVYEQYF; CDR3 DNA: TGTGCCAGCAGAACCAACCGGGTCTACGAGCAGTACTTC; D gene: .; V gene: TRBV6-5; J gene: TRBJ2-7; clone size: .
CDR3 protein: CASSFNGNTIYF; CDR3 DNA: TGTGCCAGCAGTTTTAATGGAAACACCATATATTTT; D gene: .; V gene: TRBV6-6; J gene: TRBJ1-3; clone size: .
CDR3 protein: CASSPHYLNSDTQYF; CDR3 DNA: TGCGCCAGCAGCCCACATTATCTAAACTCAGATACGCAGTATTTT; D gene: .; V gene: TRBV5-1; J gene: TRBJ2-3; clone size: .
CDR3 protein: CSVGQGESYTF; CDR3 DNA: TGCAGCGTTGGACAGGGGGAGAGCTACACCTTC; D gene: TRBD1; V gene: TRBV29-1; J gene: TRBJ1-2; clone size: few
CDR3 protein: CASSPLFSGVGYNEQFF; CDR3 DNA: TGTGCCAGCAGCCCTCTATTTAGCGGGGTGGGGTACAATGAGCAGTTCTTC; D gene: TRBD2; V gene: TRBV5-6; J gene: TRBJ2-1; clone size: .
CDR3 protein: CATSRGSTGELFF; CDR3 DNA: TGCGCCACCTCACGGGGTAGCACCGGGGAGCTGTTTTTT; D gene: .; V gene: TRBV10-1; J gene: TRBJ2-2; clone size: few
CDR3 protein: CASSQSTGQNQPQHF; CDR3 DNA: TGTGCCAGCAGCCAGAGTACGGGACAGAATCAGCCCCAGCATTTT; D gene: TRBD1; V gene: TRBV16; J gene: TRBJ1-5; clone size: .
CDR3 protein: CASSSPTGGTEAFF; CDR3 DNA: TGTGCCAGCAGCTCCCCGACAGGGGGGACTGAAGCTTTCTTT; D gene: TRBD1; V gene: TRBV13; J gene: TRBJ1-1; clone size: .
CDR3 protein: CASSLYFENQPQHF; CDR3 DNA: TGTGCCAGCAGTTTATATTTCGAGAATCAGCCCCAGCATTTT; D gene: .; V gene: TRBV27; J gene: TRBJ1-5; clone size: .
CDR3 protein: CASSPRAAAYSNQPQHF; CDR3 DNA: TGTGCCAGCTCACCAAGAGCGGCAGCTTATAGCAATCAGCCCCAGCATTTT; D gene: .; V gene: TRBV18; J gene: TRBJ1-5; clone size: .
CDR3 protein: CASSVRQGHKETQYF; CDR3 DNA: TGCGCCAGCAGTGTCCGACAGGGGCATAAAGAGACCCAGTACTTC; D gene: TRBD1; V gene: TRBV10-1; J gene: TRBJ2-5; clone size: .
CDR3 protein: CATAQFGGGDEQYF; CDR3 DNA: TGTGCCACTGCCCAGTTTGGAGGAGGTGACGAGCAGTACTTC; D gene: .; V gene: TRBV19; J gene: TRBJ2-7; clone size: .
CDR3 protein: CASSFRTGEDTEAFF; CDR3 DNA: TGTGCCAGCAGCTTTCGGACAGGGGAGGATACTGAAGCTTTCTTT; D gene: TRBD1; V gene: TRBV7-9; J gene: TRBJ1-1; clone size: .
CDR3 protein: CASSSSSTNEKLFF; CDR3 DNA: TGTGCCAGCAGCTCCTCCTCAACTAATGAAAAACTGTTTTTT; D gene: .; V gene: TRBV7-2; J gene: TRBJ1-4; clone size: .
CDR3 protein: CASTGGAWETQYF; CDR3 DNA: TGTGCCAGCACCGGTGGGGCCTGGGAGACCCAGTACTTC; D gene: .; V gene: TRBV19; J gene: TRBJ2-5; clone size: few
CDR3 protein: CASSDRRHSYEQYF; CDR3 DNA: TGTGCCAGCAGTGACAGAAGGCATTCCTACGAGCAGTACTTC; D gene: .; V gene: TRBV27; J gene: TRBJ2-7; clone size: .
CDR3 protein: CASSLDANYGYTF; CDR3 DNA: TGCGCCAGCAGCTTGGATGCTAACTATGGCTACACCTTC; D gene: .; V gene: TRBV5-1; J gene: TRBJ1-2; clone size: .
CDR3 protein: CASSEHRGTQYF; CDR3 DNA: TGTGCCAGCAGCGAACACAGGGGTACGCAGTATTTT; D gene: TRBD1; V gene: TRBV9; J gene: TRBJ2-3; clone size: .
CDR3 protein: CASSLDGNSNQPQHF; CDR3 DNA: TGTGCCAGCAGCCTTGACGGGAATAGCAATCAGCCCCAGCATTTT; D gene: .; V gene: TRBV9; J gene: TRBJ1-5; clone size: .
CDR3 protein: CASRGGPGELFF; CDR3 DNA: TGTGCCAGCAGGGGCGGGCCCGGGGAGCTGTTTTTT; D gene: .; V gene: TRBV25-1; J gene: TRBJ2-2; clone size: .
CDR3 protein: CASSTMMWAEQFF; CDR3 DNA: TGTGCCAGCAGCACTATGATGTGGGCCGAGCAGTTCTTC; D gene: .; V gene: TRBV7-9; J gene: TRBJ2-1; clone size: .
CDR3 protein: CASKGTSSYEQYF; CDR3 DNA: TGTGCCAGCAAAGGGACTAGCTCCTACGAGCAGTACTTC; D gene: TRBD2; V gene: TRBV2; J gene: TRBJ2-7; clone size: .
CDR3 protein: CASSLEAGYNEQFF; CDR3 DNA: TGTGCCAGCAGCTTAGAGGCGGGGTACAATGAGCAGTTCTTC; D gene: .; V gene: TRBV7-3; J gene: TRBJ2-1; clone size: few
CDR3 protein: CASSWTGPNTEAFF; CDR3 DNA: TGTGCCAGCAGTTGGACAGGACCGAACACTGAAGCTTTCTTT; D gene: TRBD1; V gene: TRBV6-5; J gene: TRBJ1-1; clone size: .
CDR3 protein: CASSPQGPDTQYF; CDR3 DNA: TGCGCCAGCAGCCCGCAGGGCCCAGATACGCAGTATTTT; D gene: .; V gene: TRBV5-1; J gene: TRBJ2-3; clone size: .
CDR3 protein: CASSYSYVTDTQYF; CDR3 DNA: TGTGCCAGCAGTTACTCGTACGTGACAGATACGCAGTATTTT; D gene: .; V gene: TRBV6-5; J gene: TRBJ2-3; clone size: .
CDR3 protein: CASSIGRGETQYF; CDR3 DNA: TGTGCCAGTAGTATTGGCAGGGGAGAGACCCAGTACTTC; D gene: .; V gene: TRBV19; J gene: TRBJ2-5; clone size: few
CDR3 protein: CASSYTTGPLDTEAFF; CDR3 DNA: TGCGCCAGCAGCTACACGACAGGGCCTTTGGACACTGAAGCTTTCTTT; D gene: TRBD1; V gene: TRBV5-1; J gene: TRBJ1-1; clone size: once
CDR3 protein: CASSTNAHQETQYF; CDR3 DNA: TGTGCCAGTAGTACTAACGCACACCAAGAGACCCAGTACTTC; D gene: .; V gene: TRBV19; J gene: TRBJ2-5; clone size: few
CDR3 protein: CASSSWTGGNEKLFF; CDR3 DNA: TGTGCCAGCAGTTCCTGGACAGGGGGGAATGAAAAACTGTTTTTT; D gene: TRBD1; V gene: TRBV25-1; J gene: TRBJ1-4; clone size: .
CDR3 protein: CSALGGTMNTEAFF; CDR3 DNA: TGCAGCGCCCTCGGCGGCACTATGAACACTGAAGCTTTCTTT; D gene: .; V gene: TRBV29-1; J gene: TRBJ1-1; clone size: few
CDR3 protein: CASSFGLAGDIQYF; CDR3 DNA: TGTGCCAGCAGTTTCGGACTAGCGGGAGACATTCAGTACTTC; D gene: TRBD2; V gene: TRBV28; J gene: TRBJ2-4; clone size: .
CDR3 protein: CASSPTGAQPQHF; CDR3 DNA: TGTGCCAGCAGCCCGACAGGCGCTCAGCCCCAGCATTTT; D gene: .; V gene: TRBV7-9; J gene: TRBJ1-5; clone size: few
CDR3 protein: CASTNQRAGPNEKLFF; CDR3 DNA: TGTGCCAGCACAAATCAAAGGGCGGGGCCTAATGAAAAACTGTTTTTT; D gene: .; V gene: TRBV5-4; J gene: TRBJ1-4; clone size: .
CDR3 protein: CAWSVVTGRGSQTGELFF; CDR3 DNA: TGTGCCTGGAGTGTGGTGACGGGGCGGGGAAGTCAAACCGGGGAGCTGTTTTTT; D gene: .; V gene: TRBV30; J gene: TRBJ2-2; clone size: few
CDR3 protein: CASSFAGTSGGAGTDTQYF; CDR3 DNA: TGTGCCAGCAGCTTCGCTGGGACTAGCGGGGGGGCGGGCACAGATACGCAGTATTTT; D gene: TRBD2; V gene: TRBV5-8; J gene: TRBJ2-3; clone size: .
CDR3 protein: CASTAGANVLTF; CDR3 DNA: TGTGCCAGCACCGCTGGGGCCAACGTCCTGACTTTC; D gene: .; V gene: TRBV11-2; J gene: TRBJ2-6; clone size: few
CDR3 protein: CASSPRQGGATDTQYF; CDR3 DNA: TGTGCCAGCAGCCCCCGACAGGGCGGCGCCACAGATACGCAGTATTTT; D gene: TRBD1; V gene: TRBV7-3; J gene: TRBJ2-3; clone size: .
CDR3 protein: CASSYPLQGGGYEQYF; CDR3 DNA: TGTGCCAGCAGTTACCCCCTACAGGGGGGAGGCTACGAGCAGTACTTC; D gene: TRBD1; V gene: TRBV6-5; J gene: TRBJ2-7; clone size: many
CDR3 protein: CSAEISYEQYF; CDR3 DNA: TGCTCGGCGGAGATCTCCTACGAGCAGTACTTC; D gene: .; V gene: TRBV29-1; J gene: TRBJ2-7; clone size: .
CDR3 protein: CASSSTDSHLVYSNQPQHF; CDR3 DNA: TGTGCCAGCAGCTCTACGGACAGCCACCTGGTTTATAGCAATCAGCCCCAGCATTTT; D gene: .; V gene: TRBV28; J gene: TRBJ1-5; clone size: .
CDR3 protein: CASRAQGLYSPLHF; CDR3 DNA: TGTGCCAGCAGGGCACAGGGATTGTATTCACCCCTCCACTTT; D gene: .; V gene: TRBV27; J gene: TRBJ1-6; clone size: once
CDR3 protein: CASSLGSSNTGELFF; CDR3 DNA: TGTGCCAGCAGCTTGGGTAGCTCGAACACCGGGGAGCTGTTTTTT; D gene: .; V gene: TRBV5-6; J gene: TRBJ2-2; clone size: .
CDR3 protein: CASSQLAGAGETQYF; CDR3 DNA: TGTGCTAGCAGCCAACTAGCGGGGGCTGGAGAGACCCAGTACTTC; D gene: TRBD2; V gene: TRBV7-7; J gene: TRBJ2-5; clone size: few
CDR3 protein: CASSQEMRTGGLSGGYTF; CDR3 DNA: TGCGCCAGCAGCCAAGAAATGCGGACAGGGGGCCTAAGCGGTGGCTACACCTTC; D gene: TRBD1; V gene: TRBV4-1; J gene: TRBJ1-2; clone size: .
CDR3 protein: CAWSVDATNTGELFF; CDR3 DNA: TGTGCCTGGAGTGTAGACGCGACGAACACCGGGGAGCTGTTTTTT; D gene: .; V gene: TRBV30; J gene: TRBJ2-2; clone size: .
CDR3 protein: CASGPRDVNTGELFF; CDR3 DNA: TGTGCTAGTGGTCCCCGGGACGTCAACACCGGGGAGCTGTTTTTT; D gene: .; V gene: TRBV12-5; J gene: TRBJ2-2; clone size: few
CDR3 protein: CASSLVDRKHSYNSPLHF; CDR3 DNA: TGTGCCAGCAGCTTAGTGGACAGGAAACATTCCTATAATTCACCCCTCCACTTT; D gene: TRBD1; V gene: TRBV7-8; J gene: TRBJ1-6; clone size: .
CDR3 protein: CASSLDRGANEQFF; CDR3 DNA: TGTGCCAGCAGCTTAGATAGAGGGGCCAATGAGCAGTTCTTC; D gene: .; V gene: TRBV7-3; J gene: TRBJ2-1; clone size: few